The entry that follows covers one T cell receptor (beta chain) sequence. Its specificity is unknown. Replicate PCRs from sorted subsets contained around 200 ng DNA, which is 29,000 or so T cell genomes. The data were produced by immunoSEQ multiplex PCR, yet TCRdb's version contains in-frame clones alone and is incomplete. The repertoire holds around 2.3 million clones, with approximately 94% as singletons. This record comes from a study of shared clonotypes between healthy human individuals. CD4+ cell separation produced CD45RA+ naive and CD45RA-negative memory subsets. The study, taken as a whole, reports: Sequencing of the sorted subsets was shown by rarefaction to be incomplete despite large depth.

Germline loops: CDR1 SGHTS, CDR2 YDEGEE. The V gene end was trimmed by 4 bases and the J gene end by 0 bases; junction bases not matched to a gene: 8. This CDR3 region has 16 residues. The chain joins TRBV5-8 to TRBJ1-1; 8 positions match TRBD1. This receptor was identified in a man aged 18 to 30 in good health. The sequenced sample consisted of naive CD4+ T cells sorted from blood. Sample subset: CD45RA+ positively selected. The CDR3 is CASSHRTGIMNTEAFF. The DNA of the CDR3 is TGTGCCAGCAGCCATAGGACAGGGATAATGAACACTGAAGCTTTCTTT.